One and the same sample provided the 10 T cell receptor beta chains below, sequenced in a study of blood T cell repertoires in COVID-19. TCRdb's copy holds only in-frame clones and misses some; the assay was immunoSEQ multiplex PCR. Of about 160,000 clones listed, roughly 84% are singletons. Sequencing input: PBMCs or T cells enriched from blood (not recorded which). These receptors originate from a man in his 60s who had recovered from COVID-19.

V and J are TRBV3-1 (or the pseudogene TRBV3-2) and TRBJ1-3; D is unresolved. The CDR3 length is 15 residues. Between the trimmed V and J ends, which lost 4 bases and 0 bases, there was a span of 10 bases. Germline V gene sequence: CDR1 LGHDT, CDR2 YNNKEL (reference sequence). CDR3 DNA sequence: TGTGCCAGCAGCCCCCCTTTCTTCTCTGGAAACACCATATATTTT. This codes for CASSPPFFSGNTIYF.

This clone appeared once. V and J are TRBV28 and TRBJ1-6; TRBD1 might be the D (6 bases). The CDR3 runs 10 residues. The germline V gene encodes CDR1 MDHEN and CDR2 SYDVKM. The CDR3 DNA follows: TGTGCGACAGGCGGTTCACCCCTCCACTTT. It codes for CATGGSPLHF.

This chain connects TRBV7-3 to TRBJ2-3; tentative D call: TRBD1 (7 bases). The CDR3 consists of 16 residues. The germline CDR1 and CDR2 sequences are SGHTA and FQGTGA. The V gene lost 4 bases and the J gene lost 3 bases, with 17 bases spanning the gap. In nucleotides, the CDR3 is TGTGCCAGCAGCTCGGGGACCCAGGGGGGAACAGATACGCAGTATTTT. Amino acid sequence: CASSSGTQGGTDTQYF.

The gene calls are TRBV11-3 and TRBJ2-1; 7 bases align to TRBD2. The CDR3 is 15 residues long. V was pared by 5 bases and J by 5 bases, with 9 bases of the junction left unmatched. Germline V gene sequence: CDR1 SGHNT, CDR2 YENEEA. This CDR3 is CASSPYGTNDNEQFF. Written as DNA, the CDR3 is TGTGCCAGCAGCCCCTACGGGACTAACGACAATGAGCAGTTCTTC. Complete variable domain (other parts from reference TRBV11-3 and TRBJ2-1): EAGVVQSPRYKIIEKKQPVAFWCNPISGHNTLYWYLQNLGQGPELLIRYENEEAVDDSQLPKDRFSAERLKGVDSTLKIQPAELGDSAVYLCASSPYGTNDNEQFFGPGTRLTVL.

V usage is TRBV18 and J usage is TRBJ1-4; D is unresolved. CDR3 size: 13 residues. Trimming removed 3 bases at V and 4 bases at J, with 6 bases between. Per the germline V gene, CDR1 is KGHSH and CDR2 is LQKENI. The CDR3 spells CASSPEINEKLFF. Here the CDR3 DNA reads TGTGCCAGCTCACCCGAGATTAATGAAAAACTGTTTTTT.

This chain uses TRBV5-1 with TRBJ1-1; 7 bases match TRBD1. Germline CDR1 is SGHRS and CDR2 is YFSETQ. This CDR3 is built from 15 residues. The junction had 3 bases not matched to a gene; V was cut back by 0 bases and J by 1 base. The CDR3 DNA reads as TGCGCCAGCAGCTTGGGGGGACAGAGGAACACTGAAGCTTTCTTT. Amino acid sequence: CASSLGGQRNTEAFF.

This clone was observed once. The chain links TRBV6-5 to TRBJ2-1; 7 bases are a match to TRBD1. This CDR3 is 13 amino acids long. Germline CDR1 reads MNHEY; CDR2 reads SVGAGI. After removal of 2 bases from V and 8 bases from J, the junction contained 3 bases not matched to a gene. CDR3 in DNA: TGTGCCAGCAGTTACCTAGGGGGCTATGAGCAGTTCTTC. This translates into CASSYLGGYEQFF.

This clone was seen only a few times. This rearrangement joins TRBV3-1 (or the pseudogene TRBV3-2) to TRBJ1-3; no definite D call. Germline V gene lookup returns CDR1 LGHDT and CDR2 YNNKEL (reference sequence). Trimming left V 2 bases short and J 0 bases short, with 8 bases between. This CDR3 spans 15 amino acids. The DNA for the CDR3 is TGTGCCAGCAGCCAATTCACGAGCTCTGGAAACACCATATATTTT. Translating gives CASSQFTSSGNTIYF.

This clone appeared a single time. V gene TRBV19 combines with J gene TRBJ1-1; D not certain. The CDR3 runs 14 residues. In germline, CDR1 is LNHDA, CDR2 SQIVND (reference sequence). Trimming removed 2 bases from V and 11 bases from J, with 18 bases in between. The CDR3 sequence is CASSITARGGGAFF. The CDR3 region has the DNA TGTGCCAGTAGTATAACGGCACGGGGTGGAGGGGCTTTCTTT.

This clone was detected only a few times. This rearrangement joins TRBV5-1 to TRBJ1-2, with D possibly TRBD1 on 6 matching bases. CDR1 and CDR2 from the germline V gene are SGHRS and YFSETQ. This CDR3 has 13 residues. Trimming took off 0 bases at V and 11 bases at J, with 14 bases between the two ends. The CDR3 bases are TGCGCCAGCAGCTTGGGACAGGAAAGTTTTTACACCTTC. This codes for CASSLGQESFYTF.